The T cell receptor beta chain described here comes from a study of blood T cell repertoires in COVID-19. Germline CDR1 reads MDHEN; CDR2 reads SYDVKM. This CDR3 contains 13 residues. V was trimmed by 6 bases and J by 0 bases, leaving 8 bases between them. This clone was detected many times. Data came from immunoSEQ multiplex PCR; TCRdb stores just in-frame clones and leaves some out. The table lists fewer than 200,000 clones, 60% to 80% of them singletons. The V and J genes are TRBV28 and TRBJ1-1; D possibly corresponds to TRBD1 (5 bases). Input material: PBMCs or T cells enriched from blood (not recorded which). This TCR derives from a woman aged 45 to 65 who had recovered from COVID-19. CDR3: CASSGHMNTEAFF. In DNA, the CDR3 is TGTGCCAGCAGCGGACACATGAACACTGAAGCTTTCTTT.